This T cell receptor (beta chain) was identified during a study of T cells in Graves' hyperthyroidism and ophthalmopathy. Authors of the study amplified TCR beta CDR3 regions from RNA transcripts. An initial round of RT-PCR targeting the TCR CDR3 relied on the HTBI primer set. Each CDR3 protein is one row after TCRdb ran MiXCR on the multiplex PCR reads. The data show a few hundred thousand distinct CDR3 sequences, about 14% seen once. The V segment lost 5 bases and the J segment 6 bases; nucleotides outside the gene matches: 9. The CDR3 spans 14 residues. Germline V CDR1 and CDR2: LNHDA, SQIVND (reference sequence). In this sample, this clonotype turned up a few times.

The sequencing sample was made of blood. The sequence was collected from a woman in her 30s with Graves' hyperthyroidism that later progressed to Graves' ophthalmopathy. The chain is built from TRBV19 and TRBJ1-2, with 7 bases identical to TRBD1. The chain's CDR3 is CASSEGAGGNGYTF. In DNA form, the CDR3 reads TGTGCCAGTAGTGAAGGAGCAGGGGGAAATGGCTACACCTTC.